The rows below give T cell receptor beta chains drawn from one sample of a study of Graves' ophthalmopathy and Graves' hyperthyroidism. Via MiXCR, TCRdb re-called the multiplex PCR reads, giving one row per CDR3 protein. The profile covers about 600,000 distinct CDR3 sequences, with about 35% appearing a single time and 4% to 5% taken by the ten largest. The material sequenced was peripheral blood or thyroid tissue (not recorded which). Receptor source: an adult man with Graves' hyperthyroidism. The CDR3 runs from the conserved cysteine through the conserved F or W. A D gene is named only where the DNA matches it firmly. Clone size is shown for a subset of rows, as once, few, many or a class of expanded clone.

cdr3_nt	cdr3_aa	j_call	v_call	clone_size	d_call
TGTGCCAGCAGCGTCCCAGGGTTCGAGCAGTACTTC	CASSVPGFEQYF	TRBJ2-7	TRBV7-9	many	NA
TGTGCCAGCAGCTTCCAGCGGACCAGCACAGATACGCAGTATTTT	CASSFQRTSTDTQYF	TRBJ2-3	TRBV11-2	NA	NA
TGTGCCAGCAGCTTAGGTGGGGGCGACTATGGCTACACCTTC	CASSLGGGDYGYTF	TRBJ1-2	TRBV7-9	NA	NA
TGTGCCAGCAGCCAGCAACCCGGGACTAGCGGGGGCGACGAGCAGTACTTC	CASSQQPGTSGGDEQYF	TRBJ2-7	TRBV4-2	few	TRBD2
TGCGCCAGCAGCTTGCGTTCGACAGGGGTCGGTGAGCAGTTCTTC	CASSLRSTGVGEQFF	TRBJ2-1	TRBV5-1	NA	TRBD1
TGTGCCACCAGTGATTTTCTAGCCCAAGAGACCCAGTACTTC	CATSDFLAQETQYF	TRBJ2-5	TRBV24-1	NA	NA
TGTGCCTTAGCCCGGGCCTCTAATAGCGAGCAGTACTTC	CALARASNSEQYF	TRBJ2-7	TRBV30	NA	NA
TGCAGCGTTGAACCAGGGAACGGCTACACCTTC	CSVEPGNGYTF	TRBJ1-2	TRBV29-1	NA	NA
TGTGCCATCAGTTTTACAGGGGGTGGGGAGACCCAGTACTTC	CAISFTGGGETQYF	TRBJ2-5	TRBV10-3	NA	TRBD1
TGCAGCGTTGAGTCAAGGGCAGACACTAACTATGGCTACACCTTC	CSVESRADTNYGYTF	TRBJ1-2	TRBV29-1	NA	NA
TGTGCCAGCGGTGACTGGGACAGATACAATGAGCAGTACTTC	CASGDWDRYNEQYF	TRBJ2-7	TRBV6-6	NA	TRBD1
TGCGCCAGCAGTGGTCGGGACAGATATCTGAACACTGAAGCTTTCTTT	CASSGRDRYLNTEAFF	TRBJ1-1	TRBV10-2	many	TRBD1
TGTGCCACCAGCAGAGTCCTCGGGACAGGTTACAATGAGCAGTTCTTC	CATSRVLGTGYNEQFF	TRBJ2-1	TRBV15	NA	TRBD1
TGTGCCAGTAACACAGGGGAAAGCGGTCAGCCCCAGCATTTT	CASNTGESGQPQHF	TRBJ1-5	TRBV19	many	TRBD1
TGCGCCAGCAGCCACACTAGCGGGAGGGGAAGGGAGACCCAGTACTTC	CASSHTSGRGRETQYF	TRBJ2-5	TRBV4-1	NA	TRBD2
TGCGCCAGCAGATTAGAGGGGGGTCCAGATACGCAGTATTTT	CASRLEGGPDTQYF	TRBJ2-3	TRBV2	few	NA
TGTGCCAGCCGCCTAGGGGGCGCGGGCTATGGCTACACCTTC	CASRLGGAGYGYTF	TRBJ1-2	TRBV6-5	many	TRBD1
TGTGCCAGCAACTCCGCCCACGAGCAGTACTTC	CASNSAHEQYF	TRBJ2-7	TRBV7-9	few	NA
TGTGCCAGCAGCTTAATAGCTTTTAGTGAGCAGTTCTTC	CASSLIAFSEQFF	TRBJ2-1	TRBV7-3	NA	NA
TGTGCCACCAGCAGAGATCGCGGGCCCTCTGGAAACACCATATATTTT	CATSRDRGPSGNTIYF	TRBJ1-3	TRBV15	many	NA
TGCAGTGCGAAGGCCGGGGACGACGGAGGGCTAAATTCACCCCTCCACTTT	CSAKAGDDGGLNSPLHF	TRBJ1-6	TRBV20-1	NA	NA
TGTGCCAGCAGCCTTGGGACAAGAACAGAAGAGACCCAGTACTTC	CASSLGTRTEETQYF	TRBJ2-5	TRBV7-9	many	NA
TGTGCCAGTAGTATCTGGGGCCGGGATAGCAATCAGCCCCAGCATTTT	CASSIWGRDSNQPQHF	TRBJ1-5	TRBV19	few	NA
TGCAGCGGTGGGGACAGGATGTTCGAGCAGTACTTC	CSGGDRMFEQYF	TRBJ2-7	TRBV29-1	many	TRBD1
TGTGCCAGCAGTTTTGGGCGTTTCCTGAACACTGAAGCTTTCTTT	CASSFGRFLNTEAFF	TRBJ1-1	TRBV27	few	NA
TGCAGCGTTGAAGAAAACGGGAACGCAAACGTCCTGACTTTC	CSVEENGNANVLTF	TRBJ2-6	TRBV29-1	many	NA
TGCAGTGCTAGGCGAGGAGTCAATGAGCAGTTCTTC	CSARRGVNEQFF	TRBJ2-1	TRBV20-1	NA	NA
TGCAGCGTTGAAATAGCGGGAGGGACAGAATTTAACTATGGCTACACCTTC	CSVEIAGGTEFNYGYTF	TRBJ1-2	TRBV29-1	NA	TRBD1
TGTGCCAGCAGTTGGCAGGGCAGCTTCTTT	CASSWQGSFF	TRBJ1-1	TRBV2	NA	NA
TGCAGCGGTGGACAGGGCTATGGCTACACCTTC	CSGGQGYGYTF	TRBJ1-2	TRBV29-1	many	TRBD1
TGTGCCAGCAGCATAGACAGGGGGGCCTACGAGCAGTACTTC	CASSIDRGAYEQYF	TRBJ2-7	TRBV5-6	many	TRBD1
TGCAGTGCTCCCTCCGGGACAGGGCCCGAGCAGTACTTC	CSAPSGTGPEQYF	TRBJ2-7	TRBV20-1	many	TRBD1
TGTGCCAGCAGTTTAGGTCAGGGGGTCGTAACCGGGGAGGGGACCCAGTACTTC	CASSLGQGVVTGEGTQYF	TRBJ2-5	TRBV12-3/TRBV12-4	NA	NA
TGTGCCAGCAGCTTAGACCGACTAGCGGAGCTCACAGATACGCAGTATTTT	CASSLDRLAELTDTQYF	TRBJ2-3	TRBV7-9	NA	TRBD2
TGTGCCACCAGCAGCTTGGGGGACAGACTTGAAGCTTTCTTT	CATSSLGDRLEAFF	TRBJ1-1	TRBV15	once	TRBD1
TGTGCCAGCAGTTATTCGGAGGACGACCTACGGGGTAGCAATCAGCCCCAGCATTTT	CASSYSEDDLRGSNQPQHF	TRBJ1-5	TRBV2	few	NA
TGCAGTGCCCGCATAGCGGAAAATTCAGGGGAGACCCAGTACTTC	CSARIAENSGETQYF	TRBJ2-5	TRBV20-1	NA	NA
TGTGCCATCGCCGCAGGTACGACCTACGAGCAGTACTTC	CAIAAGTTYEQYF	TRBJ2-7	TRBV10-3	NA	NA
TGTGCCAGCAGTACAGGGGGCTTAGAGACCCAGTACTTC	CASSTGGLETQYF	TRBJ2-5	TRBV6-5	many	TRBD1
TGCAGCGTTGAGGGGAGGACAGGGAATTATGGCTACACCTTC	CSVEGRTGNYGYTF	TRBJ1-2	TRBV29-1	NA	TRBD1
TGTGCCAGCAGCCCGTCATCCGAGGGGACTTATGGCTACACCTTC	CASSPSSEGTYGYTF	TRBJ1-2	TRBV5-4	few	NA
TGTGCCAGCAAACTAGCGCCCAGCTCCTACGAGCAGTACTTC	CASKLAPSSYEQYF	TRBJ2-7	TRBV12-3/TRBV12-4	many	TRBD2
TGTGCCATCAGTGAGTCTTGGGATGGGAAACTGTTTTTT	CAISESWDGKLFF	TRBJ1-4	TRBV10-3	many	NA
TGTGCCAGCAGGGACGGGCTATCGGAGACCCAGTACTTC	CASRDGLSETQYF	TRBJ2-5	TRBV2	many	NA
TGCAGCGCTAGGACAGACACTAACTATAGCTACACCTTC	CSARTDTNYSYTF	TRBJ1-2	TRBV29-1	NA	NA
TGTGCCAGCAGTCCTAGCGGGGGGGCATACAATGAGACCCAGTACTTC	CASSPSGGAYNETQYF	TRBJ2-5	TRBV7-3	NA	TRBD2
TGTGCCACCCAGCTTACGGGTCCCCATGAGCAGTTCTTC	CATQLTGPHEQFF	TRBJ2-1	TRBV7-9	NA	NA
TGCAGTGCTAACAGTTACAATGAGCAGTTCTTC	CSANSYNEQFF	TRBJ2-1	TRBV20-1	NA	NA
TGTGCCAGCAGTTCGATCTCCACAGAGATGGGCGAGCAGTACTTC	CASSSISTEMGEQYF	TRBJ2-7	TRBV27	many	NA
TGTGCCAGCAGCCAGATACCAGCGGGAGCGTCCGGGGAGCTGTTTTTT	CASSQIPAGASGELFF	TRBJ2-2	TRBV7-9	NA	TRBD2